A single sample gave rise to the 14 T cell receptor beta chains below, sequenced in a study of T cell responses to AZD1222 COVID-19 vaccine (dated by TCRdb to the early 2020s). The method was the immunoSEQ multiplex PCR assay. TCRdb mirrors the immuneACCESS table, restricted to in-frame sequences. Some clones are absent from its copies; in checked studies, under half trace to an unresolved V gene, and the reason for the others is unknown. This sample gives 55,000 to 90,000 clones in total; less than 90% of them show up just once. Approximately 9.8% of the sample comes from the top ten. Reading the label with the study, this specimen's time point is: baseline before first vaccination. The sequencing here drew on peripheral blood, taken on day 0 of AZD1222 vaccination. Receptors were obtained from an adult in good health.

The chain couples TRBV12-2 to TRBJ1-5; the table's D call TRBD1 went unverified against the DNA. TRBV12-2 is shown as a pseudogene. The CDR3 covers 16 residues. The CDR3 loop is CASRLAGPALGQPQHF. The CDR3 DNA reads TGTGCAAGTCGCTTAGCGGGCCCGGCTTTGGGTCAGCCCCAGCATTTT.

The rearrangement joins TRBV7-2 to TRBJ2-7; TRBD1 agrees at 9 bases. CDR3 length: 14 amino acids. Germline assignment: CDR1 SGHTA and CDR2 FQGNSA. The junction had 2 bases not matched to a gene; V was cut back by 3 bases and J by 2 bases. CDR3 amino acids: CASSLGQGAYEQYF. DNA of the CDR3: TGTGCCAGCAGCTTGGGACAGGGAGCCTACGAGCAGTACTTC. Full variable domain (missing parts from reference TRBV7-2 and TRBJ2-7): GAGVSQSPSNKVTEKGKDVELRCDPISGHTALYWYRQSLGQGLEFLIYFQGNSAPDKSGLPSDRFSAERTGGSVSTLTIQRTQQEDSAVYLCASSLGQGAYEQYFGPGTRLTVT.

The V and J genes are TRBV5-1 and TRBJ2-2, with TRBD1 matching over 7 bases. The germline CDR1 and CDR2 sequences are SGHRS and YFSETQ. Trimming removed 3 bases from V and 2 bases from J; junction bases left unmatched: 7. This CDR3 has 16 residues. The CDR3 region is CASSSSGGGNTGELFF. The CDR3 DNA reads TGCGCCAGCAGCTCCTCAGGGGGTGGTAACACCGGGGAGCTGTTTTTT.

The chain carries TRBV6-1 and TRBJ2-1; the match to TRBD2 covers 12 bases. The V segment lost 5 bases and the J segment 10 bases; nucleotides outside the gene matches: 9. The germline V gene encodes CDR1 MNHNS and CDR2 SASEGT. The CDR3 has 15 amino acids. CDR3 sequence (DNA): TGTGCCAGCAGTCCACTAGCGGGGGGCCGGGGAGAGCAGTTCTTC. The encoded protein is CASSPLAGGRGEQFF.

The CDR3 is CASSPDRIYGYTF. The CDR3 DNA is TGTGCCAGCAGTCCAGACAGAATCTATGGCTACACCTTC. V is TRBV5-5 and J is TRBJ1-2, with D perhaps matching TRBD1 (5 bases). This CDR3 is built from 13 residues. Trimming removed 5 bases from V and 4 bases from J, with 12 bases in between. Germline-derived CDR1 and CDR2 are SGHKS and YYEKEE (reference sequence).

With regard to this clone: Other nucleotide sequences in the sample specify the same CDR3. The gene calls are TRBV18 and TRBJ2-5, with 8 bases aligning to TRBD1. V gave up 3 bases and J gave up 5 bases; unmatched junction bases: 5. This CDR3 is built from 14 residues. The germline V gene encodes CDR1 KGHSH and CDR2 LQKENI. CDR3 in amino acids: CASSPPGGLETQYF. The CDR3 nucleotides are TGTGCCAGCTCACCTCCAGGGGGCCTCGAGACCCAGTACTTC.

This chain uses TRBV7-9 with TRBJ2-1; D assignment may be TRBD1 or TRBD2 (5 bases each). The CDR3 extends over 16 amino acids. V gave up 3 bases and J gave up 7 bases, with 19 bases separating them. Germline CDR1 is SEHNR and CDR2 is FQNEAQ (reference sequence). CDR3 in DNA: TGTGCCAGCAGCTTCCCGGGACCACGCACCTCTAATGAGCAGTTCTTC. Translating gives CASSFPGPRTSNEQFF.

The gene calls are TRBV2 and TRBJ1-1; TRBD1 aligns across 8 bases. CDR3 length equals 14 residues. V shed 2 bases, J shed 4 bases, and the junction held 3 bases outside the gene matches. Germline V CDR1 and CDR2: SNHLY, FYNNEI. The CDR3 DNA is TGTGCCAGCAGTGAACAGGGGGCTCTCACTGAAGCTTTCTTT. It yields the protein CASSEQGALTEAFF.

The chain combines TRBV30 with TRBJ1-5, with D uncertain. Germline loops: CDR1 GTSNPN, CDR2 SVGIG (reference sequence). CDR3 size: 13 residues. Trimming removed 0 bases from V and 9 bases from J, with 12 bases in between. DNA of the CDR3: TGTGCCTGGAGTGTAATTTCGGCAGGGCCCCAGCATTTT. Its protein product is CAWSVISAGPQHF. Full variable domain (outside the CDR3, taken from reference TRBV30 and TRBJ1-5): SQTIHQWPATLVQPVGSPLSLECTVEGTSNPNLYWYRQAAGRGLQLLFYSVGIGQISSEVPQNLSASRPQDRQFILSSKKLLLSDSGFYLCAWSVISAGPQHFGDGTRLSIL.

V gene TRBV6-5 combines with J gene TRBJ2-7; 12 bases are shared with TRBD2. The CDR3 is 15 residues long. V lost 5 bases and J lost 6; bases outside the gene matches: 8. Germline CDR1 MNHEY, CDR2 SVGAGI. The CDR3 DNA is TGTGCCAGCAGTCTCGAAGGACTAGCGGGAAGCGAGCAGTACTTC. It encodes CASSLEGLAGSEQYF.

This rearrangement joins TRBV6-1 to TRBJ1-4; TRBD1 is a possible D gene (6 bases). V was shortened by 1 base and J by 8 bases, with 11 bases between the two germline ends. The CDR3 length is 14 residues. CDR1 is MNHNS and CDR2 is SASEGT in the germline V gene. CDR3 residues: CASSEGQGLEKLFF. The DNA for the CDR3 is TGTGCCAGCAGTGAAGGGCAGGGGCTGGAAAAACTGTTTTTT.

This chain connects TRBV7-2 to TRBJ2-7; D possibly uses TRBD1 or TRBD2 (5 bases each). The CDR3 spans 15 residues. V shed 1 base and J shed 2 bases, with 12 bases lying between them. The V gene's germline CDR1 is SGHTA and CDR2 FQGNSA. CDR3 DNA sequence: TGTGCCAGCAGCTTAGGTTGGGGGAGCGCCTACGAGCAGTACTTC. Amino acid sequence: CASSLGWGSAYEQYF. Variable domain in full (rest from reference TRBV7-2 and TRBJ2-7): GAGVSQSPSNKVTEKGKDVELRCDPISGHTALYWYRQSLGQGLEFLIYFQGNSAPDKSGLPSDRFSAERTGGSVSTLTIQRTQQEDSAVYLCASSLGWGSAYEQYFGPGTRLTVT.

The genes are TRBV5-1 and TRBJ2-7, with 9 positions matching TRBD1. CDR3 length: 14 residues. After removal of 4 bases from V and 3 bases from J, the junction contained 5 bases not matched to a gene. CDR1 and CDR2 from the germline V gene are SGHRS and YFSETQ. CDR3 residues: CASSQATGGYEQYF. CDR3 coding DNA: TGCGCCAGCAGCCAGGCGACAGGGGGCTACGAGCAGTACTTC.

This chain uses TRBV6-4 with TRBJ2-3; D remains unclear. CDR1 MRHNA and CDR2 SNTAGT come from the germline V gene. This CDR3 spans 15 amino acids. The ends were cut back, 3 bases at V and 1 base at J, with 11 bases in the middle. CDR3 nucleotides: TGTGCCAGCAGTGAAGGACGGTACGGCACAGATACGCAGTATTTT. The encoded protein is CASSEGRYGTDTQYF.